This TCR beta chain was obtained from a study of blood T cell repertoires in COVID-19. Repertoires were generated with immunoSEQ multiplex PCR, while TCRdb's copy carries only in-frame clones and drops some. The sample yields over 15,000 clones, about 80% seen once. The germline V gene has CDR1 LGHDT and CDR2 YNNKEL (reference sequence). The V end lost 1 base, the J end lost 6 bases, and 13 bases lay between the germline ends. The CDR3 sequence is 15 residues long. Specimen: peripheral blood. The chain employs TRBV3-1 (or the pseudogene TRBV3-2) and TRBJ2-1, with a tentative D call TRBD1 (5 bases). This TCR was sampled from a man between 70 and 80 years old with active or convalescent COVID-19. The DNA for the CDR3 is TGTGCCAGCAGCCAAGGTCAGGGAAAATCCAATGAGCAGTTCTTC. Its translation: CASSQGQGKSNEQFF.